The entry below describes one T cell receptor (beta chain). The record originates from a study of blood T cell repertoires in COVID-19. The table came from immunoSEQ multiplex PCR; TCRdb's copy has only in-frame clones and leaves some out. The repertoire has under 300,000 clones, 84% of them found once; the top ten carry more than 1.5%. This CDR3 contains 15 residues. With V trimmed by 6 bases and J by 3 bases, 8 bases remained unmatched. From germline, CDR1 is KGHSH and CDR2 LQKENI. The gene calls are TRBV18 and TRBJ1-1; TRBD1 matches at 9 bases. The sample taken for sequencing was peripheral blood. The source of this sequence is a woman aged 40-49 years who had recovered from COVID-19. The CDR3 here is CASSLTGGRDTEAFF. In DNA form, the CDR3 reads TGTGCCAGCTCTCTAACAGGGGGCAGGGACACTGAAGCTTTCTTT. Full variable domain (rest looked up from reference TRBV18 and TRBJ1-1): NAGVMQNPRHLVRRRGQEARLRCSPMKGHSHVYWYRQLPEEGLKFMVYLQKENIIDESGMPKERFSAEFPKEGPSILRIQQVVRGDSAAYFCASSLTGGRDTEAFFGQGTRLTVV.